This TCR beta chain was profiled in a study of T cell responses to AZD1222 COVID-19 vaccine. General study results and limits: Reportedly, nearly half the spike-specific TCRs target unmutated variant regions. Samples come after the peak T cell response, not at day 14. Spike regions recognized by vaccine-associated CD4 TCRs spanned the protein, led by 160-218 and 743-854. Donors in the cohort were predominantly white British and more often female, and clonal diversity was possibly underestimated.

The repertoire was sequenced with immunoSEQ multiplex PCR; TCRdb's copy has only in-frame clones and lacks some. This sample has roughly 89,000 clones, with around 87% found just once. With 3 bases clipped from V and 6 bases from J, the junction kept 8 bases outside the gene matches. The CDR3 has 16 residues. CDR1 KGHDR and CDR2 SFDVKD come from the germline V gene. As concerns this clone: The antigen remains unidentified.

The sequenced sample was peripheral blood, obtained on day 0 of MenACWY control vaccination. V and J are TRBV24-1 and TRBJ2-1; 9 nucleotides line up with TRBD1. The receptor was derived from an adult in good health. The CDR3 here is CATSDKRTGVGNEQFF. The CDR3, as DNA: TGTGCCACCAGTGATAAGAGGACAGGGGTCGGCAATGAGCAGTTCTTC.